One T cell receptor beta chain is described in this entry. The antigen is not known. The table came from immunoSEQ multiplex PCR; TCRdb's copy has only in-frame clones and leaves some out. Among more than 500,000 clones listed, 85% to 95% were seen once. This entry belongs to a study of shared clonotypes between healthy human individuals. Study-level information: Three plates were used per donor for CD4 naive, three for CD4 memory, two for CD8 naive and one for CD8 memory. The study, taken as a whole, reports: Generation probabilities were higher for clonotypes shared across all four sorted-subset donors than for unshared ones.

Naive CD8 cells comprised CD45RO-negative, CCR7-positively selected cells, excluding terminally differentiated effector memory CD45RA+ cells. The germline V and J ends were trimmed by 1 base and 0 bases, with 7 bases remaining between them. Germline V gives CDR1 MGHDK, CDR2 SYGVNS. The CDR3 consists of 14 residues. V and J are TRBV25-1 and TRBJ2-7; D gene unclear. The sequenced sample consisted of naive CD8+ T cells sorted from blood. This TCR derives from a woman aged 25 to 39 in good health. For the CDR3, the DNA is TGTGCCAGCAGTGAATTAGGTAGCTCCTACGAGCAGTACTTC. Its protein is CASSELGSSYEQYF.